What follows is one TCR beta chain and its context. Quantitative 5'-RACE with molecular barcodes was used to make the TCR beta libraries. MiXCR, applied by TCRdb to the 5' RACE reads, yields one record per CDR3 protein. This table holds 250,000 to 300,000 distinct CDR3 sequences, 15% to 25% found once. V was shortened by 6 bases and J by 0 bases, with 12 bases between the two germline ends. The CDR3 is made up of 15 amino acids. The data were obtained in a study of CD8 T cells in ankylosing spondylitis. The sample comprised blood, either unsorted or a sorted T cell fraction (not recorded which). The J gene is TRBJ1-5, the V gene TRBV12-3 or TRBV12-4, with a weak D call TRBD1 (5 bases). This TCR was recovered from a male donor with ankylosing spondylitis or in good health (not recorded which). In DNA, the CDR3 is TGTGCCAGCAGCCTGGGACGGATTAGCAATCAGCCCCAGCATTTT. As protein: CASSLGRISNQPQHF.